This T cell receptor (beta chain) was recovered during a study of blood T cell repertoires in COVID-19. CDR3 length equals 14 residues. The germline CDR1 and CDR2 sequences are SGHVS and FQNEAQ. Trimming left V 5 bases short and J 7 bases short, with 14 bases between. Libraries were prepared by immunoSEQ multiplex PCR; TCRdb keeps only in-frame clonotypes and omits some of them. The repertoire holds about 140,000 clones, with 65% to 85% as singletons. Material for sequencing was PBMCs or T cells enriched from blood (not recorded which). The TCR sequence derives from a man in his 70s who had been exposed to COVID-19. The chain combines TRBV7-8 with TRBJ1-4, with D maybe TRBD1 (5 bases). The CDR3 loop reads CASSPRRDREKLFF. In DNA form, the CDR3 reads TGTGCCAGCAGCCCTCGCAGGGATCGTGAAAAACTGTTTTTT.